The 4 T cell receptor beta chains below were found in one sample sequenced in a study of blood T cell repertoires in COVID-19. The table came from immunoSEQ multiplex PCR; TCRdb's copy has only in-frame clones and leaves some out. The sample yields 84,000 or so clones, approximately 90% seen once. Sequenced input: peripheral blood. The source of these receptors is a man aged 55 to 70 with acute or convalescent COVID-19.

This clone was found a few times. The gene calls are TRBV19 and TRBJ1-5; tentative D call: TRBD1 (6 bases). This CDR3 is 13 amino acids long. CDR1 is LNHDA and CDR2 is SQIVND in the germline V gene (reference sequence). Trimming cost V 4 bases and J 6 bases, with 10 bases left between them. CDR3 in DNA: TGTGCCAGTAGTAAGCCACAGGGTCAGCCCCAGCATTTT. It translates to CASSKPQGQPQHF.

The V and J genes are TRBV27 and TRBJ2-2, with unresolved D. The germline V gene encodes CDR1 MNHEY and CDR2 SMNVEV (reference sequence). The CDR3 runs to 15 residues. V lost 3 bases, J lost 0 bases, and 8 bases lay in between. CDR3 sequence (DNA): TGTGCCAGCAGTTTTGGTGGGCCGAACACCGGGGAGCTGTTTTTT. This gives the protein CASSFGGPNTGELFF.

The rearrangement links TRBV10-1 to TRBJ1-2; 8 bases agree with TRBD1. The germline CDR1 and CDR2 sequences are WNHNN and SYGVQD (reference sequence). Trimming cost V 6 bases and J 1 base; bases outside gene matches: 16. The CDR3 contains 18 residues. The CDR3 loop is CASRYDWTGWRGNYGYTF. The DNA for the CDR3 is TGCGCCAGCAGGTACGACTGGACAGGGTGGAGGGGTAACTATGGCTACACCTTC.

The chain links TRBV21-1 to TRBJ2-3; whether TRBD2, the table's D call, matches the DNA was not checked. TRBV21-1 is an annotated pseudogene. The CDR3 has 16 amino acids. In DNA, the CDR3 is TGTGCCAGCAGCACTGGACTAGCGGGGGGTGCAGATACGCAGTATTTT. As protein: CASSTGLAGGADTQYF.